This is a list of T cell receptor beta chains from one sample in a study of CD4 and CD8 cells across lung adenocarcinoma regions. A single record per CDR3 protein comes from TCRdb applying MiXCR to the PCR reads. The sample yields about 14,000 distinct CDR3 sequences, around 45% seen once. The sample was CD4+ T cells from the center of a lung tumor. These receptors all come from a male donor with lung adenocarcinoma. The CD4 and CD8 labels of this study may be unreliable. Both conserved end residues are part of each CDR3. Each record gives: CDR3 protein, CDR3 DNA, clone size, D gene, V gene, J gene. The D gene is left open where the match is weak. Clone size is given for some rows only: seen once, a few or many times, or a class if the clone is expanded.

CATWSGDRGLTEAFF	TGTGCCACCTGGAGTGGGGACAGGGGGCTTACTGAAGCTTTCTTT	few	TRBD1	TRBV10-3	TRBJ1-1
CASSLTGTTLWDTQYF	TGTGCCAGCAGCCTAACCGGGACTACCCTTTGGGATACGCAGTATTTT	-	TRBD2	TRBV7-3	TRBJ2-3
CASKTPGLAREQYF	TGTGCCAGCAAAACACCGGGACTAGCGAGGGAGCAGTACTTC	once	TRBD2	TRBV28	TRBJ2-7
CSVEDRLRTGELFF	TGCAGCGTCGAGGACAGGCTACGCACCGGGGAGCTGTTTTTT	-	TRBD1	TRBV29-1	TRBJ2-2
CASSGPGGRGLETQYF	TGTGCCAGCAGTGGGCCAGGGGGCCGGGGCCTAGAGACGCAGTACTTC	-	TRBD1	TRBV6-2/TRBV6-3	TRBJ2-7
CAWSADQASGNTIYF	TGTGCCTGGAGTGCGGATCAGGCCTCTGGAAACACCATATATTTT	-	-	TRBV30	TRBJ1-3
CASRSVEHREQFF	TGTGCCAGCAGGAGCGTCGAGCATCGTGAGCAGTTCTTC	-	-	TRBV6-1	TRBJ2-1
CASSDSTGGGYTF	TGTGCCAGCAGTGACTCGACAGGGGGCGGCTACACCTTC	few	TRBD1	TRBV6-4	TRBJ1-2
CASSEDRGQGRYNEQFF	TGTGCCAGCAGTGAAGACCGTGGACAGGGACGGTACAATGAGCAGTTCTTC	-	TRBD1	TRBV25-1	TRBJ2-1
CATSPGTGDNEQFF	TGTGCCACCAGTCCCGGGACAGGGGACAATGAGCAGTTCTTC	few	TRBD1	TRBV15	TRBJ2-1
CASSIRVGEQYF	TGTGCCAGCAGTATCAGGGTAGGTGAGCAGTACTTC	many	-	TRBV6-1	TRBJ2-7
CASSSTGTGAGELFF	TGTGCCAGCAGTTCTACCGGGACAGGGGCCGGGGAGCTGTTTTTT	many	TRBD1	TRBV27	TRBJ2-2
CASRRPLVGGALNTEAFF	TGTGCCAGCAGGCGTCCTCTGGTGGGGGGAGCGCTGAACACTGAAGCTTTCTTT	few	-	TRBV6-1	TRBJ1-1
CASRDSTTTGSRGYGYTF	TGTGCCAGCAGAGACTCAACTACTACCGGGAGTCGGGGCTATGGCTACACCTTC	-	-	TRBV6-4	TRBJ1-2
CASSVRGTSDYEQYF	TGTGCCAGCAGCGTACGCGGGACTAGCGATTACGAGCAGTACTTC	-	TRBD2	TRBV9	TRBJ2-7
CASSGDPGDSPQPQHF	TGTGCCAGCAGTGGAGACCCAGGAGACTCCCCTCAGCCCCAGCATTTT	medium-sized	-	TRBV6-1	TRBJ1-5
CASSELAGPDKNMQYF	TGTGCCAGCAGTGAATTGGCGGGGCCGGACAAAAACATGCAGTACTTT	-	-	TRBV25-1	TRBJ2-3
CASRVTGIDTQYF	TGTGCCAGCAGGGTGACAGGGATAGATACGCAGTATTTT	-	TRBD1	TRBV6-1	TRBJ2-3
CAGLIGRGGDTQYF	TGTGCGGGCCTAATTGGGCGAGGCGGAGATACCCAGTATTTC	-	-	TRBV10-2	TRBJ2-3
CASSEAGAPYEQFF	TGCGCCAGCAGTGAGGCAGGGGCCCCCTACGAGCAGTTCTTC	once	-	TRBV10-1	TRBJ2-1
CASSPLTPYNEQFF	TGTGCCAGCAGTCCTCTTACCCCCTACAATGAGCAGTTCTTC	few	-	TRBV27	TRBJ2-1
CAARLGSGSPDTQYF	TGTGCCGCGAGGCTCGGTAGCGGGAGCCCAGATACGCAGTATTTC	-	TRBD2	TRBV6-1	TRBJ2-3
CASQDNSLSGANVLTF	TGTGCCAGTCAGGATAACTCCCTTTCTGGGGCCAACGTCCTGACTTTC	-	-	TRBV6-1	TRBJ2-6
CASSLVYLINEQFF	TGTGCCAGCAGCTTAGTGTACCTAATCAATGAGCAGTTCTTC	few	-	TRBV7-2	TRBJ2-1
CASSPRGKGADEQYF	TGTGCCAGCAGCCCCCGCGGGAAGGGCGCCGACGAGCAGTACTTC	few	-	TRBV7-2	TRBJ2-7
CASSLGGFTGELFF	TGTGCCAGCAGCTTAGGAGGTTTCACCGGGGAGCTGTTTTTT	-	-	TRBV7-3	TRBJ2-2
CASSPGVLPKDTQYF	TGTGCCAGCAGTCCGGGCGTCCTCCCCAAAGATACGCAGTATTTT	-	-	TRBV6-4	TRBJ2-3
CASSPGPRTITGELFF	TGCGCCAGCAGCCCGGGACCTAGGACTATCACCGGGGAGCTGTTTTTT	-	-	TRBV5-1	TRBJ2-2
CARGRVAGFQDTQYF	TGTGCCAGGGGTCGCGTGGCGGGATTCCAAGATACGCAGTATTTT	-	-	TRBV6-1	TRBJ2-3
CASSPNPMVSGGTQYF	TGTGCCAGCAGTCCGAACCCCATGGTGAGCGGTGGGACCCAGTACTTC	-	-	TRBV7-6	TRBJ2-5
CASSVSSGTLADTQYF	TGTGCCAGCAGCGTTTCTTCCGGGACACTTGCAGATACGCAGTATTTT	-	-	TRBV9	TRBJ2-3
CASAGLGGRATDTQYF	TGTGCCAGCGCGGGGCTAGGGGGACGTGCCACAGATACGCAGTACTTT	-	-	TRBV6-1	TRBJ2-3
CASSEYAATGELFF	TGTGCCAGCAGTGAATACGCAGCCACCGGGGAGCTGTTTTTT	-	-	TRBV25-1	TRBJ2-2
CASSYTTGNDQPQHF	TGTGCCAGCAGTTACACGACAGGGAACGATCAGCCCCAGCATTTT	-	TRBD1	TRBV6-5	TRBJ1-5
CASSLDSYEQYF	TGTGCCAGCTCTTTGGACTCCTACGAGCAGTACTTC	many	-	TRBV6-5	TRBJ2-7
CASSLGAGPDTQYF	TGTGCCAGCAGCTTAGGGGCGGGACCAGATACGCAGTATTTT	-	-	TRBV7-2	TRBJ2-3
CASSESGQGAWETQYF	TGCGCCAGCAGTGAATCCGGACAGGGGGCCTGGGAGACCCAGTACTTC	-	TRBD1	TRBV10-2	TRBJ2-5
CASSYSSGTGGGEQFF	TGTGCCAGCAGTTACTCGTCCGGGACAGGGGGCGGGGAGCAGTTTTTC	-	TRBD1	TRBV6-5	TRBJ2-1
CASSDIGAILEAFF	TGTGCCAGCAGTGATATAGGGGCAATCCTTGAAGCTTTCTTT	many	-	TRBV6-1	TRBJ1-1
CATTSRIQETQYF	TGTGCCACGACCAGCAGAATTCAAGAGACCCAGTACTTC	few	-	TRBV10-3	TRBJ2-5
CASGHGGRDPDTQYF	TGTGCCAGCGGTCACGGGGGCCGTGACCCAGATACCCAGTATTTT	-	-	TRBV6-5	TRBJ2-3
CAISPGRMATNEKLFF	TGTGCCATCAGCCCAGGACGGATGGCAACTAATGAAAAACTGTTTTTT	-	-	TRBV10-3	TRBJ1-4
CASSITVGNEQFF	TGTGCCAGCAGCATAACAGTGGGGAATGAGCAGTTCTTC	-	-	TRBV7-2	TRBJ2-1
CASSAQRYGYTF	TGTGCCAGCAGTGCACAGAGGTATGGCTACACCTTC	many	-	TRBV6-1	TRBJ1-2
CASSQGVGTGYSGANVLTF	TGCGCCAGCAGCCAAGGTGTGGGGACGGGATACTCTGGGGCCAACGTCCTGACTTTC	few	-	TRBV4-1	TRBJ2-6
CASTYGDRVDTEAFF	TGTGCCAGCACCTACGGGGACAGGGTTGACACTGAAGCTTTCTTT	once	TRBD1	TRBV12-3/TRBV12-4	TRBJ1-1
CASSGRSPTETQYF	TGTGCCAGCAGTGGGAGGAGTCCGACAGAGACGCAGTACTTT	-	-	TRBV6-1	TRBJ2-3
CASNRHRATDIQYF	TGTGCCAGCAATAGGCACCGCGCCACAGACATTCAGTACTTC	-	-	TRBV6-1	TRBJ2-4
CASSPRLAARLYNEQFF	TGTGCCAGCAGCCCACGACTCGCGGCGCGCCTCTACAATGAGCAGTTCTTC	-	-	TRBV11-2	TRBJ2-1
CASSEFLVGNEQFF	TGCGCCAGCAGTGAGTTCCTAGTCGGCAATGAGCAGTTCTTC	few	-	TRBV10-1	TRBJ2-1
CASSFEPRDTQYF	TGCGCCAGCAGCTTTGAACCAAGGGATACGCAGTATTTT	-	-	TRBV5-1	TRBJ2-3
CASTLLAGDPTDTQYF	TGTGCCAGCACGTTACTCGCGGGCGATCCAACAGATACCCAGTATTTC	-	-	TRBV6-5	TRBJ2-5
CASSQGSGMGTDTQYF	TGCGCCAGCAGCCAGGGTAGCGGGATGGGCACAGATACGCAGTATTTT	few	TRBD2	TRBV4-1	TRBJ2-3
CASRGELFF	TGTGCCAGCCGAGGGGAGCTGTTTTTT	-	-	TRBV27	TRBJ2-2